Each of the 12 T cell receptor beta chains below was sequenced from the same sample in a study of response to subunit inactivated influenza vaccine. In TCRdb, the RT-PCR reads were re-called with MiXCR into one record per CDR3 protein. The data contain around 580,000 distinct CDR3 sequences, 12% to 15% of them singletons. Specimen: PBMCs from blood, collected 11 to 12 days after vaccination. Every receptor here comes from a man in his fifties or sixties who received an inactivated influenza vaccine.

The chain carries TRBV9 and TRBJ2-6, with D perhaps TRBD1 (6 bases). V gave up 4 bases and J gave up 2 bases, with 16 bases separating them. In germline, CDR1 is SGDLS, CDR2 YYNGEE. The CDR3 consists of 17 residues. As DNA, the CDR3 is TGTGCCAGCAGCAAGCGGTATGGGGGCGCTGGGGCCAACGTCCTGACTTTC. This translates into CASSKRYGGAGANVLTF.

This clonotype was found a few times. This sequence joins TRBV7-2 and TRBJ2-1; weak D call: TRBD1 (5 bases). The CDR3 runs 13 residues. The V gene lost 7 bases and the J gene lost 7 bases, with 14 bases spanning the gap. Germline CDR1 is SGHTA and CDR2 is FQGNSA. CDR3 DNA sequence: TGTGCCAGCAACCCTGGACACGCTAATGAGCAGTTCTTC. Amino acid sequence: CASNPGHANEQFF.

The chain recombines TRBV12-3 or TRBV12-4 with TRBJ2-1, with 8 bases aligning to TRBD2. The CDR3 length is 15 residues. J lost 4 bases, V lost 6 bases, and 8 bases had no gene match. CDR3 bases: TGTGCCAGCAGCCGCGCGGGGGGCGCATACAATGAGCAGTTCTTC. Translating it yields CASSRAGGAYNEQFF.

The chain combines TRBV20-1 with TRBJ2-2, with D perhaps assigned TRBD1 or TRBD2 (5 bases each). Germline values: CDR1 DFQATT, CDR2 SNEGSKA (reference sequence). The CDR3 totals 16 residues. Trimming cost V 0 bases and J 6 bases, with 17 bases left between them. CDR3 amino acids: CSARDMGVGLAGELFF. The DNA of the CDR3 is TGCAGTGCTAGAGATATGGGGGTGGGATTGGCCGGGGAGCTGTTTTTT.

This clonotype was observed a handful of times. The chain carries TRBV12-3 or TRBV12-4 and TRBJ2-2, with a weak D call TRBD2 (5 bases). The CDR3 has 12 amino acids. Trimming pared 8 bases from V and 7 bases from J, leaving 11 bases between. Here the CDR3 reads CASGSRIGELFF. The CDR3 region has the DNA TGTGCCAGCGGGAGTCGGATCGGGGAGCTGTTTTTT.

This clonotype was observed many times. Here the CDR3 reads CASSFSVNSNQPQHF. CDR3 nucleotides: TGTGCCAGCAGTTTCTCGGTGAATAGCAATCAGCCCCAGCATTTT. The gene calls are TRBV27 and TRBJ1-5; D is unclear. The V end lost 3 bases, the J end lost 0 bases, and 9 bases lay between the germline ends. The germline gives CDR1 MNHEY, CDR2 SMNVEV (reference sequence). The CDR3 spans 15 residues.

The chain links TRBV29-1 to TRBJ2-7; D tentatively reads TRBD1 or TRBD2 (5 bases each). The CDR3 sequence is 12 residues long. V lost 0 bases, J lost 5 bases, and 8 bases lay in between. The germline CDR1 and CDR2 sequences are SQVTM and ANQGSEA. CDR3 loop: CSVEDLGDEQYF. Here the CDR3 DNA reads TGCAGCGTTGAAGACTTGGGGGACGAGCAGTACTTC.

This clonotype was counted only a few times. This rearrangement joins TRBV20-1 to TRBJ1-4, with D unclear. CDR3 length equals 14 residues. Germline V gene data show CDR1 as DFQATT and CDR2 as SNEGSKA (reference sequence). V shed 6 bases and J shed 6 bases, with 17 bases lying between them. CDR3 sequence reads: CSANELGGHEKLFF. The CDR3 DNA follows: TGCAGTGCCAATGAATTAGGCGGGCATGAAAAACTGTTTTTT.

The genes are TRBV5-1 and TRBJ2-2; D is ambiguous. CDR3 size: 17 residues. Germline-derived CDR1 and CDR2 are SGHRS and YFSETQ. Trimming removed 0 bases at V and 7 bases at J, with 19 bases between. CDR3 protein: CASSLAGLHGPGGELFF. Written as DNA, the CDR3 is TGCGCCAGCAGCTTGGCCGGGCTACACGGGCCGGGCGGGGAGCTGTTTTTT.

This chain connects TRBV5-1 to TRBJ2-7; 7 positions agree with TRBD1. Germline CDR1 reads SGHRS; CDR2 reads YFSETQ. This CDR3 spans 15 amino acids. V was clipped by 4 bases and J by 2 bases; unmatched bases: 9. CDR3 region: CASSTRQGRAYEQYF. CDR3 bases: TGCGCCAGCAGCACACGACAGGGCCGCGCCTACGAGCAGTACTTC.

This clonotype came up many times. The chain couples TRBV20-1 to TRBJ1-1; D unclear. The germline gives CDR1 DFQATT, CDR2 SNEGSKA (reference sequence). This CDR3 has 11 amino acids. CDR3 DNA sequence: TGCAGGTCGGGAGCGAACACTGAAGCTTTCTTT. It translates to CRSGANTEAFF.

This clonotype was recorded once. The V and J genes are TRBV11-1 and TRBJ2-3; D is possibly TRBD1 (6 bases). CDR1 and CDR2 (germline): SGHAT, FQDESV (reference sequence). The V gene lost 5 bases and the J gene lost 1 base, with 22 bases spanning the gap. The CDR3 totals 18 residues. The chain's CDR3 is CASSIQTWDISGTDTQYF. DNA of the CDR3: TGTGCCAGCAGCATCCAGACCTGGGACATCTCAGGCACAGATACGCAGTATTTT. The whole variable domain, remainder taken from reference TRBV11-1 and TRBJ2-3, is EAEVAQSPRYKITEKSQAVAFWCDPISGHATLYWYRQILGQGPELLVQFQDESVVDDSQLPKDRFSAERLKGVDSTLKIQPAELGDSAMYLCASSIQTWDISGTDTQYFGPGTRLTVL.